This T cell receptor beta chain was captured by sequencing in a study of control samples from healthy donors and cancer patients. CDR3 length: 18 residues. CDR1 is SGDLS and CDR2 is YYNGEE in the germline V gene. Trimming took off 0 bases at V and 6 bases at J, with 24 bases between the two ends. Generated by immunoSEQ multiplex PCR, the TCRdb table keeps only in-frame clones and is missing some. The sample lists roughly 90,000 clones, roughly 91% occurring once. Specimen: PBMCs. The chain couples TRBV9 to TRBJ1-2; D remains ambiguous. The TCR was taken from a woman aged 45-65 years with colorectal cancer. DNA for the CDR3: TGTGCCAGCAGCGTAGCAGGATCGGGTTCAAACGGGCAGAATGGCTACACCTTC. Translated, it gives CASSVAGSGSNGQNGYTF.